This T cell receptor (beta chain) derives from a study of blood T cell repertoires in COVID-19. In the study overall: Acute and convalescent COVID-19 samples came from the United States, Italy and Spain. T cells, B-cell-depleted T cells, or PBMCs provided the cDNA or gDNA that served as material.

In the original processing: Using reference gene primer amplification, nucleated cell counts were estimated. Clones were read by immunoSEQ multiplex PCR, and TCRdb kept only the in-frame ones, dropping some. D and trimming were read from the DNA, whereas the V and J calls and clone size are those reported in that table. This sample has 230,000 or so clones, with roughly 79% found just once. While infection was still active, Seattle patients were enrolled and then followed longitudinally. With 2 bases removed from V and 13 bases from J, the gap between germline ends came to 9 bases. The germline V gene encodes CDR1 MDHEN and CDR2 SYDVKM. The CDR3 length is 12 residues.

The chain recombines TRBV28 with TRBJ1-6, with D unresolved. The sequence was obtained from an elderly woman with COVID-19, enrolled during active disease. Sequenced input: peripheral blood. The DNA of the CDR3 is TGTGCCAGCAGTTTACCACAGAATCCCCTCCACTTT. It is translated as CASSLPQNPLHF.